These 5 T cell receptor beta chains originate from one sample sequenced in a study of blood T cell repertoires in COVID-19 (dated by TCRdb to 2019 to 2021). The method behind the library was the immunoSEQ multiplex PCR assay. TCRdb limited this immuneACCESS table to in-frame rearrangements with V and J called. A share of clones is missing; checked studies link under half to unresolved V genes, and the rest is unexplained. The table for this sample lists about 200,000 clones; under 90% of them were counted only once. The ten largest clones capture roughly 5% of the sample. The sequenced material came from PBMCs or T cells enriched from blood (not recorded which). All receptors come from a woman aged 50 to 60 who had been exposed to COVID-19.

In its sample, this clone was seen once. The chain recombines TRBV11-2 with TRBJ1-4, with TRBD1 matching 10 bases. Per the germline V gene, CDR1 is SGHAT and CDR2 is FQNNGV. The CDR3 has 16 residues. J gave up 8 bases and V 4 bases, and 10 bases lay outside the gene matches. The CDR3 nucleotides read TGTGCCAGCAGCTCGCCAGCCGGGACAGGGGTGGAAAAACTGTTTTTT. It translates to CASSSPAGTGVEKLFF.

The CDR3 protein is CASSRGTSGGYQETQYF. The CDR3 DNA reads TGCGCCAGCAGCCGTGGGACTAGCGGGGGCTACCAAGAGACCCAGTACTTC. This rearrangement joins TRBV5-1 to TRBJ2-5, with TRBD2 matching 14 bases. V lost 4 bases to trimming and J lost 0 bases; unmatched junction nucleotides: 5. The CDR3 consists of 17 residues. Per the germline V gene, CDR1 is SGHRS and CDR2 is YFSETQ.

This clone was counted once. The chain has TRBV10-3 and TRBJ1-2, with D hard to call. Germline V gene data show CDR1 as ENHRY and CDR2 as SYGVKD. CDR3 length: 13 amino acids. V was cut by 2 bases and J by 2 bases, with 6 bases left in between. The CDR3 bases are TGTGCCATCAGTGAGCTACAGAACTATGGCTACACCTTC. Residues: CAISELQNYGYTF.

The genes are TRBV11-1 and TRBJ2-5; TRBD2 matches 8 bases. V was clipped by 4 bases and J by 5 bases; unmatched bases: 0. Germline V gives CDR1 SGHAT, CDR2 FQDESV (reference sequence). The CDR3 totals 12 residues. The CDR3 spells CASSSSGETQYF. The CDR3 DNA follows: TGTGCCAGCAGCTCTAGCGGGGAGACCCAGTACTTC.

The V and J genes are TRBV7-3 and TRBJ1-1; D is ambiguous. V shed 2 bases and J shed 1 base, with 5 bases lying between them. Germline values: CDR1 SGHTA, CDR2 FQGTGA. This CDR3 has 13 amino acids. CDR3 amino acids: CASSLQANTEAFF. CDR3 nucleotides: TGTGCCAGCAGCTTACAGGCGAACACTGAAGCTTTCTTT.